The sequence of this T cell receptor (beta chain) was determined in a study of shared clonotypes between healthy human individuals (dated by TCRdb to the early 2020s). For the wider study: A couple of women and three men aged 18 to 49 years were included in the cohort. Blood TCR repertoires of five healthy adults were deeply sequenced to estimate repertoire size and the extent of clonotype sharing between individuals. Leukapheresis yielded between about 0.9 and 9.5 billion PBMCs per donor. For each donor, three plates each were used for CD4 naive and CD4 memory, two plates were used for CD8 naive, and one plate was used for CD8 memory. To increase sequencing depth and limit assay-specific biases, different laboratories used diverse techniques to prepare libraries and sequence TCR repertoires. Broad study findings and their caveats: Even with the large sequencing depth, rarefaction of the sorted-subset datasets indicated that sequencing was incomplete. Because the study included a small number of donors, the genetic and exposure-history diversity represented was limited. Sharing across a handful of donors was observed for about 5% of naive CD4, about 4% of naive CD8, 2% to 2.5% of memory CD4, and roughly 0.4% of memory CD8 clonotypes. Sampling was limited to blood, and TCR repertoires in tissue likely differ from TCR repertoires in blood. Higher generation probabilities were observed for clonotypes shared by all four sorted-subset donors than for non-shared clonotypes. Pairwise subsampling led to the expectation that sequencing depth would affect the degree of clonotype sharing among donors. Naive subsets generally had larger estimated clonotype richness than memory subsets.

CD8 naive samples were CD45RO-negative cells positively selected for CCR7, giving a CD45RA+CCR7+ population that excluded TemRA cells. The donors were healthy, HIV-negative adults who had no recently reported acute infections or vaccinations. All donors were Caucasian adults living in Nashville, Tennessee, USA. After blood collection by leukapheresis, PBMCs were isolated using Ficoll-Histopaque density gradient centrifugation and then cryopreserved in the vapor phase of liquid nitrogen. Purity and quantity of every magnetically sorted T cell population were checked by analytical flow cytometry. Genomic DNA was isolated from each sorted fraction and quantified by UV absorbance on a Nanodrop 2000c. Using the deep immunoSEQ assay, TCR CDR3 regions were amplified from genomic DNA by multiplex PCR. Extracted genomic DNA from each cell subset was distributed evenly across all wells of several immunoSEQ 96-well plates, and each plate was treated as a replicate. For sorted subsets, roughly 200 ng genomic DNA, equal to some 28,000 T cell genomes, was loaded into each replicate PCR. Purified libraries were measured with a Qubit 3.0 fluorometer, size-checked on a Bioanalyzer 2100, and measured again with the KAPA Library Quantification kit. Every immunoSEQ 96-well plate was sequenced on a separate single-read 150-cycle Illumina NextSeq 550 flow cell. For the original study's pipeline: The immunoSEQ output contained only junctional sequences without quality scores, so filtering could not match that applied to full-length reads. Sequences were annotated with PyIR, a Python wrapper for IgBLAST v1.9, using IMGT germline references to assign V/J genes and CDR3. Reads were filtered out if the reads had weak V/J assignments (E-value above 1e-6), no CDR3, stop codons, out-of-frame junctions, or ambiguous translated residues. V3J clonotypes were defined as sequences sharing the same inferred V gene, J gene, and CDR3 amino acid sequence. To compute the percentage overlap between repertoires, the number of shared unique clonotypes was divided by the size of the smaller repertoire. RTK rarefaction, the Chao1 estimator, and Recon v2.1 estimates of unobserved clonotypes were used to assess repertoire richness. Generation probabilities were computed with OLGA for all TCRbeta clonotypes obtained by the gDNA method from four donors. In its TCRdb copy, this immuneACCESS table keeps in-frame sequences only and misses some clones. Where compared with another copy, unresolved V genes explain less than half of these, and the others have no known cause. V, J and clone size are taken as reported in that table, and D and trimming were inferred from the DNA itself. Present in this sample are about 2.1 million clones, roughly 91% of which were seen just once. The ten biggest clones cover 1.5% to 2% of the sample.

Spanning cysteine to phenylalanine, the CDR3 consists of 17 amino acids. Just CDR3 DNA is preserved here, 51 bases in frame from base 1. V and J are truncated by 2 bases and 1 base respectively, leaving an intervening sequence of 16 bases. CDR1 and CDR2 are drawn from the germline V gene: SGHRS, YFSETQ. As regards this clone: Its antigen target is currently unknown. No qualities accompany the bases; no much larger clone lies one base away.

The TCR comes from a man aged 18 to 30 in good health. Some clones in this sample may be carry-over from other donors' samples. Sequenced input: naive CD8+ T cells from PBMCs. This sample's cell subset or site label indicates: CD45RA+CCR7+. The chain is encoded by TRBV5-1 joined to TRBJ2-4; the D gene is unclear. The sequenced DNA is TGCGCCAGCAGCTTAAGTGGACGTCTTTCGGCCAAAAACATTCAGTACTTC. Its protein product is CASSLSGRLSAKNIQYF.